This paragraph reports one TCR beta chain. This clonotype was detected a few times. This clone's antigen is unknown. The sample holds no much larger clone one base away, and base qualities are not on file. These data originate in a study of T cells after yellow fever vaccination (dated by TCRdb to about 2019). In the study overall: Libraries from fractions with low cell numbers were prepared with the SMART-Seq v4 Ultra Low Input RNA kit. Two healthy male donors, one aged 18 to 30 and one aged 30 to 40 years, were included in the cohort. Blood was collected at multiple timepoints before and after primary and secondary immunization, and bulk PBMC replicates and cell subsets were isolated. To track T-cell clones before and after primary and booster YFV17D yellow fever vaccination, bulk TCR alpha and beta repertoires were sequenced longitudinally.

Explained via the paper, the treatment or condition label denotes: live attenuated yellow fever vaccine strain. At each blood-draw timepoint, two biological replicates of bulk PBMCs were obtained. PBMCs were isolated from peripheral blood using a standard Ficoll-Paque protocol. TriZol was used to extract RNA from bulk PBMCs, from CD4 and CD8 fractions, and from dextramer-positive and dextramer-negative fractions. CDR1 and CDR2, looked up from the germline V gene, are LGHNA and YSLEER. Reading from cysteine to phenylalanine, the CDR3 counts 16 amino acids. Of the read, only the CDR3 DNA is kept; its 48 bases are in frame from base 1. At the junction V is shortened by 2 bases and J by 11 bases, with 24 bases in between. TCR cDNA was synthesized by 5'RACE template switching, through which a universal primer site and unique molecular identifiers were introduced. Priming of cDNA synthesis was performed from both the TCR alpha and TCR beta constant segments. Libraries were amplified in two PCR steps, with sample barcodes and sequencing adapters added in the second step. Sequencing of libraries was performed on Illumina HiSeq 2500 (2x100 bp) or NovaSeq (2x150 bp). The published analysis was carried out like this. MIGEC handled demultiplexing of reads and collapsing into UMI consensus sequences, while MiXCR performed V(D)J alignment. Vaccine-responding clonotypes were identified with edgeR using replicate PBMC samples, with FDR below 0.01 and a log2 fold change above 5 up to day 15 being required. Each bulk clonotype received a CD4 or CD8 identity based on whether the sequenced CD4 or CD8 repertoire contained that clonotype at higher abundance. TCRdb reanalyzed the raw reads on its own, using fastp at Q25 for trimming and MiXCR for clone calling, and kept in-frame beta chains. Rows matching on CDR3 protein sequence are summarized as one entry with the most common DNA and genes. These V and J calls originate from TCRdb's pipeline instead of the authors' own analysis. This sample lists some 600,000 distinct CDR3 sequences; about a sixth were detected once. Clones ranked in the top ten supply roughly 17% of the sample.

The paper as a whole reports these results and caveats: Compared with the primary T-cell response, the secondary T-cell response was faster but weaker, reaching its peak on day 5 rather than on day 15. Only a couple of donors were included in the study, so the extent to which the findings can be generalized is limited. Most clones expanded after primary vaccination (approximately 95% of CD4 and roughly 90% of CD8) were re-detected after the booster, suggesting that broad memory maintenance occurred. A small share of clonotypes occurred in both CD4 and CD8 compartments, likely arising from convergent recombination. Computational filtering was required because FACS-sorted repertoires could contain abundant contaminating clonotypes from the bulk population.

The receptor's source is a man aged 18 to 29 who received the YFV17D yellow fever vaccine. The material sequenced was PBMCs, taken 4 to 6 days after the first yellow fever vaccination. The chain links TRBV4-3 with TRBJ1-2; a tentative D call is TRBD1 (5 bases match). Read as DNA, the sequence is TGCGCCAGCAGCCAAATGAGGAGCCAGGGACGATCAGTATACACCTTC. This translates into CASSQMRSQGRSVYTF.